The rows below give T cell receptor beta chains drawn from one sample of a study of T-cell memory formation after mild COVID-19. TCRdb re-called the 5' RACE reads through MiXCR, storing one row per CDR3 protein. The sample consists of 200,000 to 250,000 distinct CDR3 sequences, around 30% of them appearing once. The sequenced sample was PBMCs or a T cell subset sorted from them (not recorded which). The source is an adult woman who had mild COVID-19 (a few samples of this study predate the infection). Cell type and time point are not known. Each CDR3 is given with its conserved first and last residue.

j_call v_call cdr3_aa
TRBJ2-7 TRBV5-1 CASSLLAGGSEQYF
TRBJ2-3 TRBV6-5 CASSLAARTDTQYF
TRBJ1-2 TRBV6-1 CASSESQAPNYGYTF
TRBJ1-1 TRBV25-1 CASRTTGQGHPFF
TRBJ1-5 TRBV6-2/TRBV6-3 CASSYIRQDSPNQPQHF
TRBJ2-2 TRBV24-1 CATSDPTAKNTGELFF
TRBJ2-1 TRBV27 CASRRTSVAGYNEQFF
TRBJ1-2 TRBV7-2 CASSSSPGQGAKGYTF
TRBJ1-2 TRBV15 CATSRDRRAGWNYGYTF
TRBJ2-1 TRBV7-2 CASSLGGQGWSEQFF
TRBJ2-1 TRBV7-2 CASRLTSGVYNEQFF
TRBJ2-3 TRBV5-1 CASSFTGTRGTDTQYF
TRBJ2-2 TRBV29-1 CSALTAQAGTGELFF
TRBJ1-2 TRBV7-2 CASSLTLSGFYTF
TRBJ2-7 TRBV5-1 CASKVHAAAYEQYF
TRBJ2-7 TRBV7-9 CASSLRPGFYEQYF
TRBJ2-7 TRBV2 CASSKLAGGSSYEQYF